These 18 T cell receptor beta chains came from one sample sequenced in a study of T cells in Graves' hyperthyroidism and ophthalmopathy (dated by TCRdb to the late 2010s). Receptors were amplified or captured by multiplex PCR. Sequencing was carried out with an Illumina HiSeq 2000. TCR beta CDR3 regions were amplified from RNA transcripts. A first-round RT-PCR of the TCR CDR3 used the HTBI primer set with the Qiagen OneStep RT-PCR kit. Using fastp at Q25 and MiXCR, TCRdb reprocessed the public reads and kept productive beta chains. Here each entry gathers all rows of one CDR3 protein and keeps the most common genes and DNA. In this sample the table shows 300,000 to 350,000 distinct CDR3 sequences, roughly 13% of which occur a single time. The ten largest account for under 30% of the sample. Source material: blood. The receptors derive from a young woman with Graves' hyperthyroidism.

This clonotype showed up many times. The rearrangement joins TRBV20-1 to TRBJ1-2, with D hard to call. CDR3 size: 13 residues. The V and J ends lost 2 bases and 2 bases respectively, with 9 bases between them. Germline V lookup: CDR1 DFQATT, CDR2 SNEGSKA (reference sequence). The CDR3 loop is CSARIAGNYGYTF. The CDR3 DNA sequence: TGCAGTGCTAGAATCGCAGGAAACTATGGCTACACCTTC.

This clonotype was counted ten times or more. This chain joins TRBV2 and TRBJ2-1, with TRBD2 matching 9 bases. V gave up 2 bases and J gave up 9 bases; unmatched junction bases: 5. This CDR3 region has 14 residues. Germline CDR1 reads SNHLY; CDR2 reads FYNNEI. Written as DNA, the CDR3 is TGTGCCAGCAGTGAACTGTCGACTAGCGGTGAGCAGTTCTTC. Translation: CASSELSTSGEQFF.

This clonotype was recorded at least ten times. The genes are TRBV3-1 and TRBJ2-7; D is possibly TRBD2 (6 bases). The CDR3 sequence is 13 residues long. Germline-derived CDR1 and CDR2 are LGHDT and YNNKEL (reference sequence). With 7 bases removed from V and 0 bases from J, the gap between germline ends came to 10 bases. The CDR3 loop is CASTRGLSYEQYF. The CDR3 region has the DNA TGTGCCAGCACACGGGGACTCTCCTACGAGCAGTACTTC.

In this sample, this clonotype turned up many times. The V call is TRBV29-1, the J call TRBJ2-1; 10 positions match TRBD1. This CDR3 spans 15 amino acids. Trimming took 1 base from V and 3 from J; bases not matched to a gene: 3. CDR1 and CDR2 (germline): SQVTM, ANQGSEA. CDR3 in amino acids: CSVEGGQGNYNEQFF. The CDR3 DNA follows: TGCAGCGTTGAAGGGGGACAGGGGAACTACAATGAGCAGTTCTTC.

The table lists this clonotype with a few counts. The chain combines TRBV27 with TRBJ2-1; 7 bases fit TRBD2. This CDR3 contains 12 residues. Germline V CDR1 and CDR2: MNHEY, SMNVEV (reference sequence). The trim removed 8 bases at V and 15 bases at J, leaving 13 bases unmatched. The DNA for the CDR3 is TGTGCCAGCGGGAGGGCTATCTTTGATACGTTCTTC. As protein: CASGRAIFDTFF.

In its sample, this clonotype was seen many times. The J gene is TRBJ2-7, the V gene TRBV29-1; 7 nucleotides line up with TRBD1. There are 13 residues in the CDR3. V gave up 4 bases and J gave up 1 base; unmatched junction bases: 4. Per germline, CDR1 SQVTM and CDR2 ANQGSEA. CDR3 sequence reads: CSVGQGFSYEQYF. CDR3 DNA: TGCAGCGTTGGACAGGGTTTTTCCTACGAGCAGTACTTC.

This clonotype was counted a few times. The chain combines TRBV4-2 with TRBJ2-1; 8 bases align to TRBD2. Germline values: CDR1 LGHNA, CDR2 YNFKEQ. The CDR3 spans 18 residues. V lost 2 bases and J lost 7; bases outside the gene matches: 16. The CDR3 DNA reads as TGTGCCAGCAGCCAAACCCCAGCCCCGGGACTAGTTACTAATGAGCAGTTCTTC. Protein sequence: CASSQTPAPGLVTNEQFF.

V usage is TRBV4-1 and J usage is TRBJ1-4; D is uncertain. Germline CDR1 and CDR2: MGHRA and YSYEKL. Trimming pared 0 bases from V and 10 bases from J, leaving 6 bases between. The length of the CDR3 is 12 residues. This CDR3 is CASSQEYRKLFF. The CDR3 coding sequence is TGCGCCAGCAGCCAAGAGTACCGAAAACTGTTTTTT.

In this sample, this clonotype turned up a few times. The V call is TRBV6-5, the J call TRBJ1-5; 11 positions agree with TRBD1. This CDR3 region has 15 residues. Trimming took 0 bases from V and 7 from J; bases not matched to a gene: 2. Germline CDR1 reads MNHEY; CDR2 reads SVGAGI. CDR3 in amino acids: CASSYSRTGGQPQHF. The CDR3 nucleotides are TGTGCCAGCAGTTACTCGAGGACAGGGGGCCAGCCCCAGCATTTT.

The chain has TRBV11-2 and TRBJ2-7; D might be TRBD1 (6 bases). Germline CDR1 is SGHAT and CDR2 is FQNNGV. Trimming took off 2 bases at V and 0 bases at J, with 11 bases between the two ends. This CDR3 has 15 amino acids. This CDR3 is CASSLKRDISYEQYF. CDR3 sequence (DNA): TGTGCCAGCAGCTTAAAAAGGGACATCTCCTACGAGCAGTACTTC. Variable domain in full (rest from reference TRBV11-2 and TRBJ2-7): EAGVAQSPRYKIIEKRQSVAFWCNPISGHATLYWYQQILGQGPKLLIQFQNNGVVDDSQLPKDRFSAERLKGVDSTLKIQPAKLEDSAVYLCASSLKRDISYEQYFGPGTRLTVT.

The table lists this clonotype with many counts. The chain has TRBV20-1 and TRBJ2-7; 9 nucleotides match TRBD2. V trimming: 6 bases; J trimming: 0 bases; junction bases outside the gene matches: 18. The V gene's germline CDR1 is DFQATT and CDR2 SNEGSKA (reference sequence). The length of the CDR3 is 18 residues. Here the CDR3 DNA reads TGCAGTGCAGACATGAGGCTAGCGGGAAAAAGAAGCTCCTACGAGCAGTACTTC. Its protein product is CSADMRLAGKRSSYEQYF.

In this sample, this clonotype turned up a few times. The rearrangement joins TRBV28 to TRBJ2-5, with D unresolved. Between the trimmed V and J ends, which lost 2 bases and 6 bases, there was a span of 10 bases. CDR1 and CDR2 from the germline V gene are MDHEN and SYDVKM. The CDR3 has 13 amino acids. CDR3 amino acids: CASSLRHLKTQYF. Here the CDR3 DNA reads TGTGCCAGCAGTTTACGACATCTTAAGACCCAGTACTTC. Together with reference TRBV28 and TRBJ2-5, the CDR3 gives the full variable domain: DVKVTQSSRYLVKRTGEKVFLECVQDMDHENMFWYRQDPGLGLRLIYFSYDVKMKEKGDIPEGYSVSREKKERFSLILESASTNQTSMYLCASSLRHLKTQYFGPGTRLLVL.

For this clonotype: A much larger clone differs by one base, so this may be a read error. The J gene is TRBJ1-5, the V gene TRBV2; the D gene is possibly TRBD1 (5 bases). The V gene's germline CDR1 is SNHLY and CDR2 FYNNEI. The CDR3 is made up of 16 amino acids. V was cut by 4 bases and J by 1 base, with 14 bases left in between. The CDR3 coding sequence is TGTGCCAGCAGTGTGCGTTCACGGACAAGCAATCAGCCCCAGCATTTT. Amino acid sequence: CASSVRSRTSNQPQHF.

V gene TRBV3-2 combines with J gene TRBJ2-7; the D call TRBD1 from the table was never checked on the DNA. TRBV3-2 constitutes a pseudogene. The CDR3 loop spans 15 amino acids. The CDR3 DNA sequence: TGTGCCAGCAGTCCCCGAGTCGACAGGAGGCGGGAGCAGTACTTC. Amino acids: CASSPRVDRRREQYF.

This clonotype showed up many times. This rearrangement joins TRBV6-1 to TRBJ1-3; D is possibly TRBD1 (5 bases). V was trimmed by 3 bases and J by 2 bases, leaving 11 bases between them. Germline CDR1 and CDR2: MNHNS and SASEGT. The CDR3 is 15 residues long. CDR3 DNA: TGTGCCAGCAGTGATTCCCAGGGCGCTGGAAACACCATATATTTT. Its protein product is CASSDSQGAGNTIYF.

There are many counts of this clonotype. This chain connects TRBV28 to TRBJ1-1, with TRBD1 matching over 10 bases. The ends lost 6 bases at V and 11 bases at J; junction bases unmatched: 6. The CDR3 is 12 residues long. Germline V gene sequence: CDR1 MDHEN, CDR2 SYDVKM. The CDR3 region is CASRSGTGEAFF. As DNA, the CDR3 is TGTGCCAGCAGATCCGGGACAGGGGAGGCTTTCTTT.

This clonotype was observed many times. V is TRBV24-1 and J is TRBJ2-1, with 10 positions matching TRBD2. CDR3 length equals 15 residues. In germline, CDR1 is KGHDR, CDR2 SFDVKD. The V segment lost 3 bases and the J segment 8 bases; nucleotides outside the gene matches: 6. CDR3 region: CATSDLAGVSDEQFF. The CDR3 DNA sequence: TGTGCCACCAGTGATCTAGCGGGAGTTTCCGATGAGCAGTTCTTC.

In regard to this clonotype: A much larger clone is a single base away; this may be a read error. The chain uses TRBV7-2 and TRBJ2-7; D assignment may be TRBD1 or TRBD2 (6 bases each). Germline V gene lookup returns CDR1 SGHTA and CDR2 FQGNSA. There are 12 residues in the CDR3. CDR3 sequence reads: CASNLEGGERYF. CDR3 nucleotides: TGTGCCAGCAACCTCGAGGGGGGCGAGCGGTACTTC. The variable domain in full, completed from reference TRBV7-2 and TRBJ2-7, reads GAGVSQSPSNKVTEKGKDVELRCDPISGHTALYWYRQSLGQGLEFLIYFQGNSAPDKSGLPSDRFSAERTGGSVSTLTIQRTQQEDSAVYLCASNLEGGERYFGPGTRLTVT.